This TCR beta chain was documented in a study of early T cells in non-severe SARS-CoV-2 infection. TCRdb reprocessed the 5' RACE reads with MiXCR, giving one entry per CDR3 protein. The repertoire holds 60,000 to 90,000 distinct CDR3 sequences, with 15% to 20% as singletons. The CDR3 sequence is 12 residues long. Deletions cut 1 base from V and 8 bases from J, with 6 bases between. The chain joins TRBV12-3 or TRBV12-4 to TRBJ2-1; D unclear. The TCR comes from an adult who was a healthcare worker with PCR-confirmed SARS-CoV-2 infection or an uninfected control (not recorded which). Sequencing was performed on whole blood. CDR3 residues: CASSLDGYEQFF. The CDR3 bases are TGTGCCAGCAGTTTAGACGGGTATGAGCAGTTCTTC.